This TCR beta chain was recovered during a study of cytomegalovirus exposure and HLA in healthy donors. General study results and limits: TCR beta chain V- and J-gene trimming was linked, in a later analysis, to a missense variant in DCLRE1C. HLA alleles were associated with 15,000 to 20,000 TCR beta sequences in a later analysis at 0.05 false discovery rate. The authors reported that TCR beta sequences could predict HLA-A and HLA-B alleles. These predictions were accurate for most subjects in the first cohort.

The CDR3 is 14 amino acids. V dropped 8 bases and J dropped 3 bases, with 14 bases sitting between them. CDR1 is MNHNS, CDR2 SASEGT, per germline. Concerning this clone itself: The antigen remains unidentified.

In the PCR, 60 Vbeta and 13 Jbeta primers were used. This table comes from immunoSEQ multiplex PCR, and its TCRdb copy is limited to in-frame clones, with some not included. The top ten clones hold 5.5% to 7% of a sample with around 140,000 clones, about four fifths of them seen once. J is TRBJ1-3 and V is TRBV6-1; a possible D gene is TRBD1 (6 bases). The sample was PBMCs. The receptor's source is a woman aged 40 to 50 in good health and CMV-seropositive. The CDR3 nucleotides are TGTGCCAGCTGTACAGGGAGTTATGGAAACACCATATATTTT. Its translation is CASCTGSYGNTIYF.